This T cell receptor beta chain was identified during a study of beta chain features in type 1 diabetes. The authors reverse transcribed all of the isolated RNA, so sequencing captured expressed TCRB transcripts. Profiling relied on immunoSEQ multiplex PCR, and the TCRdb table lists in-frame clones only, not all of them. The sample holds 300,000 or so clones; approximately 8.2% are singletons and the top ten take around 0.45%. This clone was seen many times. This CDR3 is built from 13 residues. The junction had 12 bases not matched to a gene; V was cut back by 7 bases and J by 9 bases. CDR1 and CDR2 (germline): SQVTM, ANQGSEA.

The V gene is TRBV29-1, the J gene TRBJ1-1; 9 nucleotides match TRBD1. This receptor was identified in a woman younger than 35 in good health. Sequenced material: central memory CD4+ T cells from blood. The CDR3 DNA reads as TGCAGCGCCCAAAAGGACAGGGGAAAGAAAGCTTTCTTT. Translating it yields CSAQKDRGKKAFF.